One sample yielded the 27 T cell receptor beta chains listed below, sequenced in a study of cytomegalovirus exposure and HLA in healthy donors. 60 Vbeta and 13 Jbeta primers were used in PCR. Data came from immunoSEQ multiplex PCR; TCRdb stores just in-frame clones and leaves some out. The sample yields about 89,000 clones, 60% to 80% seen once. The sequenced sample consisted of PBMCs. These receptors were obtained from a man aged 25-45 years in good health and CMV-seronegative.

The chain couples TRBV18 to TRBJ2-7; TRBD1 matches at 7 bases. V lost 4 bases to trimming and J lost 0 bases; unmatched junction nucleotides: 3. Germline loops: CDR1 KGHSH, CDR2 LQKENI. The CDR3 contains 14 residues. The CDR3 region is CASSLDRLSYEQYF. CDR3 in DNA: TGTGCCAGCTCACTGGACAGGCTCTCCTACGAGCAGTACTTC.

This clone was seen only a few times. The chain combines TRBV4-2 with TRBJ2-6, with 7 positions matching TRBD1. The CDR3 length is 16 residues. Germline-derived CDR1 and CDR2 are LGHNA and YNFKEQ. V was clipped by 0 bases and J by 2 bases; unmatched bases: 1. The chain's CDR3 is CASSQDQGAGANVLTF. The DNA of the CDR3 is TGTGCCAGCAGCCAAGATCAGGGGGCTGGGGCCAACGTCCTGACTTTC.

The chain combines TRBV6-5 with TRBJ1-2, with 7 bases lining up with TRBD1. The length of the CDR3 is 14 residues. V shed 5 bases, J shed 4 bases, and the junction held 7 bases outside the gene matches. From germline, CDR1 is MNHEY and CDR2 SVGAGI. CDR3 residues: CASSTQAGGYGYTF. CDR3 DNA: TGTGCCAGCAGTACCCAAGCAGGGGGCTATGGCTACACCTTC.

This clone has only a few counts. V gene TRBV10-3 combines with J gene TRBJ1-2, with no clear D. From germline, CDR1 is ENHRY and CDR2 SYGVKD. The CDR3 runs 13 residues. Between the trimmed V and J ends, which lost 6 bases and 4 bases, there was a span of 12 bases. Here the CDR3 DNA reads TGTGCCATCAGCCTCGGGGAGGCCTATGGCTACACCTTC. Translation: CAISLGEAYGYTF.

This rearrangement joins TRBV19 to TRBJ1-5; perhaps TRBD1 as D (6 bases). The V gene's germline CDR1 is LNHDA and CDR2 SQIVND (reference sequence). The length of the CDR3 is 15 residues. V shed 9 bases and J shed 2 bases, with 17 bases lying between them. CDR3 DNA sequence: TGTGCCAGCACAGGGATCGTGGCGGGCAATCAGCCCCAGCATTTT. Its translation: CASTGIVAGNQPQHF.

The chain recombines TRBV5-6 with TRBJ2-7; TRBD2 agrees at 9 bases. The ends lost 3 bases at V and 3 bases at J; junction bases unmatched: 10. This CDR3 has 16 residues. Germline V gene data show CDR1 as SGHDT and CDR2 as YYEEEE. CDR3 region: CASSWAGGSGSYEQYF. The CDR3 bases are TGTGCCAGCAGCTGGGCGGGGGGTAGCGGGAGCTACGAGCAGTACTTC.

The rearrangement joins TRBV21-1 to TRBJ1-1; the DNA was not compared with TRBD1, the D call given in the table. TRBV21-1 is noted as a pseudogene. The CDR3 covers 15 residues. The CDR3 reads CASSKLGQGCTEAFF. CDR3 DNA: TGTGCCAGCAGCAAATTAGGACAGGGGTGCACTGAAGCTTTCTTT.

The gene calls are TRBV6-5 and TRBJ1-1, with 8 bases that match TRBD1. The CDR3 is made up of 15 amino acids. The J segment lost 0 bases and the V segment lost 6 bases, leaving 6 bases of the junction unmatched. CDR1 is MNHEY, CDR2 SVGAGI, per germline. The CDR3 DNA reads as TGTGCCAGCAGCACCAGGGGGCGAATGAACACTGAAGCTTTCTTT. Amino acid sequence: CASSTRGRMNTEAFF.

The V gene is TRBV28, the J gene TRBJ2-1; TRBD2 matches 8 bases. Germline CDR1 reads MDHEN; CDR2 reads SYDVKM. The trim removed 5 bases at V and 0 bases at J, leaving 3 bases unmatched. This CDR3 is built from 15 residues. The DNA for the CDR3 is TGTGCCAGCAGTAAAAGCGGGAGCTCCTACAATGAGCAGTTCTTC. The encoded protein is CASSKSGSSYNEQFF.

The V and J genes are TRBV5-4 and TRBJ2-7; 9 nucleotides line up with TRBD2. Losses at the gene ends were 2 bases for V and 5 bases for J; bases not matched to a gene: 2. The germline gives CDR1 SGHNT, CDR2 YYREEE (reference sequence). The CDR3 sequence is 13 residues long. CDR3 coding DNA: TGTGCCAGCAGCTTAGGGACTAGCCACGAGCAGTACTTC. This sequence encodes CASSLGTSHEQYF.

The count of this clone is one. V gene TRBV6-1 combines with J gene TRBJ1-5, with TRBD1 matching 9 bases. Per the germline V gene, CDR1 is MNHNS and CDR2 is SASEGT. This CDR3 has 15 residues. V trimming: 5 bases; J trimming: 7 bases; junction bases outside the gene matches: 9. This CDR3 is CASSPTRTGVQPQHF. As DNA, the CDR3 is TGTGCCAGCAGTCCGACCCGGACAGGGGTACAGCCCCAGCATTTT.

The J gene is TRBJ1-1, the V gene TRBV7-2; 9 bases match TRBD1. Looked up from germline, CDR1 is SGHTA and CDR2 is FQGNSA. CDR3 length: 15 amino acids. The ends lost 5 bases at V and 3 bases at J; junction bases unmatched: 7. In DNA, the CDR3 is TGTGCCAGCAGCCCGAGGCGGGACAGGGACACTGAAGCTTTCTTT. This encodes CASSPRRDRDTEAFF.

The chain recombines TRBV4-2 with TRBJ1-2; D unresolved. Per the germline V gene, CDR1 is LGHNA and CDR2 is YNFKEQ. The CDR3 loop spans 16 amino acids. The V gene lost 0 bases and the J gene lost 8 bases, with 19 bases spanning the gap. CDR3 loop: CASSQDFARQSRGYTF. CDR3 DNA sequence: TGTGCCAGCAGCCAAGATTTTGCGCGGCAGAGTCGAGGCTACACCTTC.

This clone was counted a single time. The chain combines TRBV5-1 with TRBJ2-1; D possibly corresponds to TRBD1 (7 bases). The CDR3 has 14 amino acids. The germline V gene has CDR1 SGHRS and CDR2 YFSETQ. With 5 bases removed from V and 6 bases from J, the gap between germline ends came to 15 bases. The chain's CDR3 is CASREGQLSNEQFF. DNA of the CDR3: TGCGCCAGCAGGGAGGGACAGCTTAGCAATGAGCAGTTCTTC. The full variable domain, its missing parts supplied by reference TRBV5-1 and TRBJ2-1, is KAGVTQTPRYLIKTRGQQVTLSCSPISGHRSVSWYQQTPGQGLQFLFEYFSETQRNKGNFPGRFSGRQFSNSRSEMNVSTLELGDSALYLCASREGQLSNEQFFGPGTRLTVL.

The V and J genes are TRBV5-1 and TRBJ2-3, with 13 nucleotides matching TRBD2. Per the germline V gene, CDR1 is SGHRS and CDR2 is YFSETQ. The CDR3 contains 16 residues. With 5 bases clipped from V and 0 bases from J, the junction kept 3 bases outside the gene matches. In DNA, the CDR3 is TGCGCCAGCAGACGACTAGCGGGGGGAAGCACAGATACGCAGTATTTT. It specifies CASRRLAGGSTDTQYF.

The V and J genes are TRBV23-1 and TRBJ2-7; D might be TRBD1 (6 bases). TRBV23-1 counts as an open reading frame of uncertain function. Deletions cut 4 bases from V and 6 bases from J, with 13 bases between. The CDR3 is 13 residues long. The CDR3 region has the DNA TGCGCCAGCAGTCCGGACCACAGGGTCGAGCAGTACTTC. Protein: CASSPDHRVEQYF.

The J gene is TRBJ1-2, the V gene TRBV5-4; possibly TRBD1 for D (5 bases). V was shortened by 8 bases and J by 1 base, with 18 bases between the two germline ends. The CDR3 runs 15 residues. Germline-derived CDR1 and CDR2 are SGHNT and YYREEE (reference sequence). The DNA for the CDR3 is TGTGCCAGTACCTCTCCGGGGGAATTTAACTATGGCTACACCTTC. Encoded protein: CASTSPGEFNYGYTF.

The chain combines TRBV6-6 with TRBJ2-7, with 7 bases matching TRBD2. The CDR3 consists of 15 residues. Trimming cost V 0 bases and J 5 bases; bases outside gene matches: 7. The germline gives CDR1 MNHNY, CDR2 SVGAGI (reference sequence). In DNA form, the CDR3 reads TGTGCCAGCAGTTACTCGAGGCCGGGGGGAGACGAGCAGTACTTC. Translation: CASSYSRPGGDEQYF.

The chain has TRBV6-5 and TRBJ2-7; D is possibly TRBD1 (6 bases). Per germline, CDR1 MNHEY and CDR2 SVGAGI. The V and J ends lost 4 bases and 0 bases respectively, with 10 bases between them. This CDR3 comprises 14 residues. CDR3 sequence: CASSWTVSSYEQYF. The DNA of the CDR3 is TGTGCCAGCAGTTGGACAGTAAGCTCCTACGAGCAGTACTTC.

The chain links TRBV4-3 to TRBJ1-6; the D gene is possibly TRBD1 (5 bases). With 1 base removed from V and 9 bases from J, the gap between germline ends came to 13 bases. Germline V gene sequence: CDR1 LGHNA, CDR2 YSLEER. This CDR3 is built from 15 residues. CDR3 nucleotides: TGCGCCAGCAGCCAAGCCCCAGAAGGGGTTTCACCCCTCCACTTT. Residues: CASSQAPEGVSPLHF.

This sequence joins TRBV16 and TRBJ1-1, with D maybe TRBD1 (5 bases). The germline V gene has CDR1 KGHSY and CDR2 FQNENV. V was clipped by 4 bases and J by 1 base, with 13 bases between them. This CDR3 has 15 residues. This CDR3 is CASSRITGANTEAFF. The CDR3 DNA is TGTGCCAGCAGCCGCATAACAGGAGCGAACACTGAAGCTTTCTTT.

The V gene is TRBV28, the J gene TRBJ1-3, with D tentatively TRBD1 (5 bases). The ends were cut back, 5 bases at V and 0 bases at J, with 23 bases in the middle. The CDR3 length is 19 residues. CDR1 and CDR2 from the germline V gene are MDHEN and SYDVKM. The chain's CDR3 is CASSRGWGIWALSGNTIYF. The DNA of the CDR3 is TGTGCCAGCAGTAGGGGATGGGGAATTTGGGCGCTCTCTGGAAACACCATATATTTT.

The CDR3 reads CASSAWASGGLLDTQYF. The CDR3 bases are TGTGCCAGCAGCGCATGGGCTAGCGGGGGCTTACTAGATACGCAGTATTTT. This chain uses TRBV9 with TRBJ2-3; 10 bases are a match to TRBD2. The germline V gene encodes CDR1 SGDLS and CDR2 YYNGEE. The CDR3 is 17 amino acids. With V trimmed by 3 bases and J by 5 bases, 12 bases remained unmatched.

This clone was picked up a small number of times. The J gene is TRBJ1-5, the V gene TRBV6-1; D is possibly TRBD1 (5 bases). V was clipped by 1 base and J by 4 bases, with 14 bases between them. The CDR3 sequence is 16 residues long. CDR1 is MNHNS, CDR2 SASEGT, per germline. The CDR3 spells CASSEDGGVGNQPQHF. The CDR3 bases are TGTGCCAGCAGTGAAGATGGGGGGGTGGGGAATCAGCCCCAGCATTTT.

The chain is built from TRBV11-3 and TRBJ2-7, with 10 positions matching TRBD1. With V trimmed by 5 bases and J by 3 bases, 1 base remained unmatched. In germline, CDR1 is SGHNT, CDR2 YENEEA. The CDR3 is 13 amino acids. The CDR3 here is CASSRTGGYEQYF. CDR3 in DNA: TGTGCCAGCAGCCGGACAGGGGGCTACGAGCAGTACTTC.

V usage is TRBV6-1 and J usage is TRBJ2-5; D is possibly TRBD1 (5 bases). Judging by the DNA end, TRBJ2-7 fits better; the J call may be wrong. The CDR3 is made up of 13 amino acids. The germline V gene has CDR1 MNHNS and CDR2 SASEGT. CDR3 residues: CASSEQGTGEQYF. The CDR3 DNA reads TGTGCCAGCAGTGAACAGGGAACAGGCGAGCAGTACTTC.

The chain employs TRBV13 and TRBJ2-3, with a weak D call TRBD1 (5 bases). The germline V and J ends were trimmed by 5 bases and 2 bases, with 17 bases remaining between them. Germline-derived CDR1 and CDR2 are PRHDT and FYEKMQ (reference sequence). The CDR3 length is 16 residues. CDR3 nucleotides: TGTGCCAGCAGCCCCCCTCCAGGGTGGGCCACAGATACGCAGTATTTT. This sequence encodes CASSPPPGWATDTQYF.